This T cell receptor (beta chain) was captured by sequencing in a study of patients and donors after allogeneic stem cell transplantation. Via MiXCR, TCRdb re-called the RT-PCR reads, giving one row per CDR3 protein. The table has about 160,000 distinct CDR3 sequences, about 40% seen once. Material: blood, either unsorted or a sorted T cell fraction (not recorded which). The TCR sequence derives from a human donor who was either an allogeneic HSCT recipient or a stem cell or donor lymphocyte infusion donor (not recorded which). It is not recorded whose cells these are; they may come from a transplant donor.

CDR3 sequence (DNA): TGTGCCAGCACCATCGGGGGGGTTGGGGAAAAACTGTTTTTT. Protein: CASTIGGVGEKLFF. The chain joins TRBV12-3 or TRBV12-4 to TRBJ1-4, with a possible D match to TRBD1 (5 bases). This CDR3 comprises 14 residues. Trimming took 7 bases from V and 8 from J, leaving 17 bases between them.